This entry lists 20 T cell receptor beta chains sequenced from one sample in a study of blood T cell repertoires in COVID-19. Data came from immunoSEQ multiplex PCR; TCRdb stores just in-frame clones and leaves some out. Of approximately 350,000 clones in the sample, roughly 90% were seen once. Sequenced: PBMCs or T cells enriched from blood (not recorded which). Receptor source: a woman aged 30 to 39 who had recovered from COVID-19.

This clone was picked up one time. The J gene is TRBJ1-2, the V gene TRBV28; D gene uncertain. Germline V gives CDR1 MDHEN, CDR2 SYDVKM. Trimming shortened V by 6 bases and J by 0 bases, and 14 bases separated the two germline ends. CDR3 length equals 15 residues. Here the CDR3 reads CASSQALDTNYGYTF. The CDR3, as DNA: TGTGCCAGCAGCCAGGCCCTCGACACTAACTATGGCTACACCTTC.

The gene calls are TRBV5-1 and TRBJ1-1; 9 bases map to TRBD1. Germline loops: CDR1 SGHRS, CDR2 YFSETQ. V trimming: 5 bases; J trimming: 0 bases; junction bases outside the gene matches: 8. The CDR3 is 16 residues long. CDR3 DNA sequence: TGCGCCAGCAGTGGGGACAGGGCCCTTTTGAACACTGAAGCTTTCTTT. Residues: CASSGDRALLNTEAFF.

This clone was observed once. V and J are TRBV20-1 and TRBJ1-6, with D unclear. CDR1 is DFQATT and CDR2 is SNEGSKA in the germline V gene (reference sequence). Trimming removed 3 bases from V and 0 bases from J, with 12 bases in between. This CDR3 contains 16 residues. CDR3 region: CSASESGSSYNSPLHF. The CDR3 bases are TGCAGTGCTAGTGAATCGGGGAGCTCCTATAATTCACCCCTCCACTTT.

CDR3: CASQGAGGPHNEQFF. CDR3 DNA: TGTGCCAGCCAGGGAGCGGGAGGGCCCCACAATGAGCAGTTCTTC. V is TRBV28 and J is TRBJ2-1; 10 bases fit TRBD2. CDR3 length: 15 residues. Germline V CDR1 and CDR2: MDHEN, SYDVKM. V shed 8 bases and J 5 bases; nucleotides not matched to a gene: 9.

This rearrangement joins TRBV12-3 or TRBV12-4 to TRBJ2-2; D perhaps matches TRBD2 (5 bases). V lost 3 bases and J lost 6, with 8 bases in between. The CDR3 length is 13 residues. This chain's CDR3 is CASSLREPGELFF. CDR3 DNA: TGTGCCAGCAGTTTGAGGGAACCCGGGGAGCTGTTTTTT.

The V call is TRBV2, the J call TRBJ1-1; a weak D match, TRBD1 (5 bases). V was shortened by 6 bases and J by 1 base, with 9 bases between the two germline ends. In germline, CDR1 is SNHLY, CDR2 FYNNEI. The CDR3 has 13 amino acids. The CDR3 coding sequence is TGTGCCAGCAGGGTGGACACGAACACTGAAGCTTTCTTT. Its translation is CASRVDTNTEAFF. Complete variable domain (other parts from reference TRBV2 and TRBJ1-1): EPEVTQTPSHQVTQMGQEVILRCVPISNHLYFYWYRQILGQKVEFLVSFYNNEISEKSEIFDDQFSVERPDGSNFTLKIRSTKLEDSAMYFCASRVDTNTEAFFGQGTRLTVV.

V gene TRBV19 combines with J gene TRBJ2-7; D unresolved. CDR1 is LNHDA and CDR2 is SQIVND in the germline V gene (reference sequence). The CDR3 sequence is 12 residues long. Trimming left V 3 bases short and J 4 bases short, with 7 bases between. CDR3 region: CASSMVGYEQYF. The CDR3 region has the DNA TGTGCCAGTAGTATGGTCGGGTACGAGCAGTACTTC.

J is TRBJ1-2 and V is TRBV27, with 10 bases that match TRBD1. V lost 1 base to trimming and J lost 2 bases; unmatched junction nucleotides: 7. Germline assignment: CDR1 MNHEY and CDR2 SMNVEV (reference sequence). The length of the CDR3 is 17 residues. The CDR3 sequence: CASSLLGTGASNYGYTF. CDR3 in DNA: TGTGCCAGCAGTTTATTAGGGACAGGGGCGTCGAACTATGGCTACACCTTC.

Concerning this clone: One end of the junction is discordant with germline, which a read error may explain. CDR3 DNA: TGTGCCAGCTCAGGAAATCAGGGGGCAACGGTGTTACCTTACTTC. It codes for CASSGNQGATVLPYF. V and J are TRBV18 and TRBJ1-2; 8 bases match TRBD1. The CDR3 is made up of 15 amino acids. Germline loops: CDR1 KGHSH, CDR2 LQKENI.

The rearrangement links TRBV7-3 to TRBJ2-1; 7 bases line up with TRBD2. The CDR3 has 14 amino acids. Germline values: CDR1 SGHTA, CDR2 FQGTGA. V was pared by 2 bases and J by 4 bases, with 2 bases of the junction left unmatched. The CDR3 coding sequence is TGTGCCAGCAGCTTAGACGGGAGGTACAATGAGCAGTTCTTC. It translates to CASSLDGRYNEQFF.

This chain joins TRBV2 and TRBJ1-1, with TRBD1 identical over 9 bases. This CDR3 has 16 residues. Unmatched junction bases numbered 9, after V lost 6 bases and J lost 1 base. Germline V gene data show CDR1 as SNHLY and CDR2 as FYNNEI. The chain's CDR3 is CASSPGTGKGNTEAFF. CDR3 nucleotides: TGTGCCAGCAGCCCCGGGACAGGGAAGGGGAACACTGAAGCTTTCTTT.

The V call is TRBV30, the J call TRBJ1-2, with 11 bases identical to TRBD1. With 2 bases clipped from V and 1 base from J, the junction kept 9 bases outside the gene matches. This CDR3 has 17 residues. Germline lookup yields CDR1 GTSNPN and CDR2 SVGIG (reference sequence). The CDR3, as DNA: TGTGCCTGGAGTTCATCCGGGACAGGGGGTTTTAACTATGGCTACACCTTC. Its translation is CAWSSSGTGGFNYGYTF. The whole variable domain, filled in from reference TRBV30 and TRBJ1-2, reads SQTIHQWPATLVQPVGSPLSLECTVEGTSNPNLYWYRQAAGRGLQLLFYSVGIGQISSEVPQNLSASRPQDRQFILSSKKLLLSDSGFYLCAWSSSGTGGFNYGYTFGSGTRLTVV.

The CDR3 loop reads CASSQNLQAGFDEQFF. For the CDR3, the DNA is TGTGCCAGCAGCCAAAACCTCCAAGCGGGGTTCGATGAGCAGTTCTTC. The V and J genes are TRBV3-1 (or the pseudogene TRBV3-2) and TRBJ2-1; 7 positions agree with TRBD2. Germline trimming cut 2 bases from V and 8 bases from J; bases unmatched to any gene: 12. Germline CDR1 is LGHDT and CDR2 is YNNKEL (reference sequence). The CDR3 consists of 16 residues.

The gene calls are TRBV9 and TRBJ1-5; possibly TRBD1 for D (5 bases). Germline V CDR1 and CDR2: SGDLS, YYNGEE. The CDR3 has 16 amino acids. Trimming left V 4 bases short and J 3 bases short, with 17 bases between. CDR3 DNA: TGTGCCAGCAGCCCCAGGGCGGGACCGATCAATCAGCCCCAGCATTTT. Encoded protein: CASSPRAGPINQPQHF.

This chain connects TRBV6-6 to TRBJ2-1; D may be TRBD1 (6 bases). CDR1 is MNHNY, CDR2 SVGAGI, per germline (reference sequence). Trimming cost V 4 bases and J 8 bases, with 18 bases left between them. The CDR3 covers 15 residues. The CDR3 here is CASSSGQGGEDEQFF. Written as DNA, the CDR3 is TGTGCCAGCAGTTCGGGACAAGGGGGAGAGGATGAGCAGTTCTTC.

The chain couples TRBV5-1 to TRBJ2-2; 8 bases are shared with TRBD1. CDR1 and CDR2 (germline): SGHRS, YFSETQ. The CDR3 spans 14 residues. V trimming: 3 bases; J trimming: 6 bases; junction bases outside the gene matches: 4. The CDR3 loop reads CASSSQGAPGELFF. CDR3 sequence (DNA): TGCGCCAGCAGCTCGCAGGGGGCGCCCGGGGAGCTGTTTTTT.

A single count supports this clone. DNA of the CDR3: TGTGCCAGCAGTTTACTACACAATAGCAATCAGCCCCAGCATTTT. Its protein product is CASSLLHNSNQPQHF. This rearrangement joins TRBV2 to TRBJ1-5, with D uncertain. CDR3 length: 15 amino acids. Germline-derived CDR1 and CDR2 are SNHLY and FYNNEI. With 5 bases removed from V and 0 bases from J, the gap between germline ends came to 11 bases.

The chain recombines TRBV3-1 (or the pseudogene TRBV3-2) with TRBJ2-7; D is perhaps TRBD2 (5 bases). Between the trimmed V and J ends, which lost 2 bases and 7 bases, there was a span of 12 bases. The CDR3 spans 13 residues. Germline lookup yields CDR1 LGHDT and CDR2 YNNKEL (reference sequence). The CDR3 sequence is CASSQSAPGEQYF. CDR3 nucleotide sequence: TGTGCCAGCAGCCAAAGCGCCCCGGGGGAGCAGTACTTC.

The chain employs TRBV29-1 and TRBJ2-7; D is perhaps TRBD1 (6 bases). V lost 0 bases, J lost 13 bases, and 16 bases lay in between. Germline V gene lookup returns CDR1 SQVTM and CDR2 ANQGSEA. CDR3 length equals 12 residues. The CDR3 coding sequence is TGCAGCGTTGAAGAAGGGGTGGGACATCCATACTTC. Translating it yields CSVEEGVGHPYF.

This chain uses TRBV28 with TRBJ2-3; possibly TRBD2 for D (6 bases). The V end was cut by 5 bases, the J end by 3 bases, with 18 bases between. Germline assignment: CDR1 MDHEN and CDR2 SYDVKM. The length of the CDR3 is 16 residues. The CDR3: CASSDPGRDGTDTQYF. CDR3 coding DNA: TGTGCCAGCAGTGACCCGGGGCGGGACGGGACAGATACGCAGTATTTT.